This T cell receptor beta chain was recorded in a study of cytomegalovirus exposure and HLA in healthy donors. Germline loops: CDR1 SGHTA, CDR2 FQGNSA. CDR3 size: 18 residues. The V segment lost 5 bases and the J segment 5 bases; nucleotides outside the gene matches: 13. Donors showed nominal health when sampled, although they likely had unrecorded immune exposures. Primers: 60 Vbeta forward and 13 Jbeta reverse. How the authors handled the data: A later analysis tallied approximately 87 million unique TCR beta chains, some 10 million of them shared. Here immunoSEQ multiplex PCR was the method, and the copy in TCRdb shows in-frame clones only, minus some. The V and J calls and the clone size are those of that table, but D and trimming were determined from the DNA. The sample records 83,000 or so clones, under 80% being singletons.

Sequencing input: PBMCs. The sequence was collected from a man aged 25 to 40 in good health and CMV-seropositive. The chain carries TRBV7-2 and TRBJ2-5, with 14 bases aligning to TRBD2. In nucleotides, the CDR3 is TGTGCCAGCAGCCGAGTGACTAGCGGGGGGGCCGGAGGTGAGACCCAGTACTTC. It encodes CASSRVTSGGAGGETQYF. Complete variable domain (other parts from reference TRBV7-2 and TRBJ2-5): GAGVSQSPSNKVTEKGKDVELRCDPISGHTALYWYRQSLGQGLEFLIYFQGNSAPDKSGLPSDRFSAERTGGSVSTLTIQRTQQEDSAVYLCASSRVTSGGAGGETQYFGPGTRLLVL.